This TCR beta chain was documented in a study of Graves' ophthalmopathy and Graves' hyperthyroidism. RNA served as the template for amplifying TCR beta CDR3 regions. Second-round multiplex PCR followed a first-round RT-PCR using HTBI primers. A single record per CDR3 protein comes from TCRdb applying MiXCR to the multiplex PCR reads. The sample has a few hundred thousand distinct CDR3 sequences; under 25% are singletons. Among the hyperthyroidism patients, all were newly diagnosed, aged 18 to 65, with under 2 months' duration. The V and J ends lost 6 bases and 2 bases respectively, with 17 bases between them. The CDR3 has 15 amino acids. From germline, CDR1 is MNHNS and CDR2 SASEGT. This clonotype came up many times.

The sequenced sample was peripheral blood. The sequence derives from a woman under 30 with stable Graves' hyperthyroidism. The genes are TRBV6-1 and TRBJ2-7; a possible D gene is TRBD2 (6 bases). The CDR3 is CASSPSRDSPYEQYF. DNA for the CDR3: TGTGCCAGCAGCCCCTCCCGGGACTCTCCCTACGAGCAGTACTTC.